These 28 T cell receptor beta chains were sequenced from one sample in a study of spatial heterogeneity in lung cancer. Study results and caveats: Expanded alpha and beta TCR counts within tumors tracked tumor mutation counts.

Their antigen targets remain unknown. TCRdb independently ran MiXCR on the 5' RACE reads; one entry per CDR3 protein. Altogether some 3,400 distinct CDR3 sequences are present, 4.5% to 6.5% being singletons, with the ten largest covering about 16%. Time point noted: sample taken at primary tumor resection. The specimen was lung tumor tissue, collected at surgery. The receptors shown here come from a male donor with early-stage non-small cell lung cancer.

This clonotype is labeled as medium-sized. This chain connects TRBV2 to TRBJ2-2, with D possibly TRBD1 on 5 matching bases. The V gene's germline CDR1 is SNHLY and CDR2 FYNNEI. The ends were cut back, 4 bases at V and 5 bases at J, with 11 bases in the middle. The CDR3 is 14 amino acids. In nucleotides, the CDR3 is TGTGCCAGCAGTGCAAGAACAGGAACCGGGGAGCTGTTTTTT. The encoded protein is CASSARTGTGELFF.

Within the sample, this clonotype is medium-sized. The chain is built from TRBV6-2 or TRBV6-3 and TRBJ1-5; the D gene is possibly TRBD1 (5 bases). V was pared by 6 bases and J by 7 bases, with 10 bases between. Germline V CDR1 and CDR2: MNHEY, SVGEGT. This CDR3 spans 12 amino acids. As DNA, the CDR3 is TGTGCCAGCAGCCAGGGTAAGCAGCCCCAGCATTTT. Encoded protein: CASSQGKQPQHF.

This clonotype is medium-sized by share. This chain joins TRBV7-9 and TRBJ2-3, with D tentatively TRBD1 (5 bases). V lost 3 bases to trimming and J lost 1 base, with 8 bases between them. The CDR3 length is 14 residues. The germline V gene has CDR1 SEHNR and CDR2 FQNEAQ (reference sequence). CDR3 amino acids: CASSFTGRTDTQYF. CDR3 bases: TGTGCCAGCAGCTTTACAGGTCGCACAGATACGCAGTATTTT.

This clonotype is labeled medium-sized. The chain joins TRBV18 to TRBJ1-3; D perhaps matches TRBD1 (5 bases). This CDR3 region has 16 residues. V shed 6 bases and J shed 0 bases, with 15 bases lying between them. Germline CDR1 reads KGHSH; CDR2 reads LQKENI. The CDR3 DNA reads TGTGCCAGCTCCCTTGGACGGAGGGGCTCTGGAAACACCATATATTTT. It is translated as CASSLGRRGSGNTIYF.

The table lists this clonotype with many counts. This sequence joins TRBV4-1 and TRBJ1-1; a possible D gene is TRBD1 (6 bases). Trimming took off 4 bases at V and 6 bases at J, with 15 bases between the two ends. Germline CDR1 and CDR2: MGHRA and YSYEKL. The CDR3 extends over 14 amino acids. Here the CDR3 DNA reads TGCGCCAGCAGCCTCTACAAAGGGGGGGCTGAAGCTTTCTTT. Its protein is CASSLYKGGAEAFF.

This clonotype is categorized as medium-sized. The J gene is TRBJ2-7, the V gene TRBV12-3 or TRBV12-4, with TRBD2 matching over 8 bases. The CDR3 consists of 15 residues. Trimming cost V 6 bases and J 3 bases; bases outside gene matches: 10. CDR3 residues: CASSSSGLGNYEQYF. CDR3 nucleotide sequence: TGTGCCAGCAGCAGCTCGGGACTAGGAAACTACGAGCAGTACTTC.

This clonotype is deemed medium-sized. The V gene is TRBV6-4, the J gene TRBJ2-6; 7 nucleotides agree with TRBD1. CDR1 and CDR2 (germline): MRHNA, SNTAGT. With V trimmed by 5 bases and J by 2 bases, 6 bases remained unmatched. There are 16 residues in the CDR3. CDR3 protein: CASSPEGAAGANVLTF. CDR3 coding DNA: TGTGCCAGCAGTCCCGAGGGGGCGGCTGGGGCCAACGTCCTGACTTTC.

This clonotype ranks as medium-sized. This CDR3 reads CASSPWGFAVDTEAFF. The CDR3 region has the DNA TGTGCCAGCAGTCCCTGGGGATTTGCTGTTGACACTGAAGCTTTCTTT. This chain joins TRBV6-2 or TRBV6-3 and TRBJ1-1; unclear D gene. The germline V gene encodes CDR1 MNHEY and CDR2 SVGEGT. This CDR3 is built from 16 residues. Trimming stripped 5 bases from V and 3 bases from J, with 19 bases between.

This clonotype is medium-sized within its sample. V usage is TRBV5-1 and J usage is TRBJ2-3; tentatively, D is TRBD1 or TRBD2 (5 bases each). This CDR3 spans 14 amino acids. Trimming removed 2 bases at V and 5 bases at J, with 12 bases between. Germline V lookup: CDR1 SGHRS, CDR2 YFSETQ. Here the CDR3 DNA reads TGCGCCAGCAGCTTTATGGGGGAACGAGATACGCAGTATTTT. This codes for CASSFMGERDTQYF.

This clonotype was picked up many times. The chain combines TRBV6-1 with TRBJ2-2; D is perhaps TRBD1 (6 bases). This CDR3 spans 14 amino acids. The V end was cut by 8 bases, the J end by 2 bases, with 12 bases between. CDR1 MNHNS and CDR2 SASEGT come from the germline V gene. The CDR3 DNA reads TGTGCCAGCGGTTCAGGGGCCAACACCGGGGAGCTGTTTTTT. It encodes CASGSGANTGELFF.

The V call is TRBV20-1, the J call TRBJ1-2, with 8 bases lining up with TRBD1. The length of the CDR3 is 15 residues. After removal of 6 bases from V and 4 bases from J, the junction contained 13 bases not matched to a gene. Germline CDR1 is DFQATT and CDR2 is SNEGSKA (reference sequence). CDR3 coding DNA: TGCAGTGCGGAAGCTGGACAGGGAATTCTCTATGGCTACACCTTC. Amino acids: CSAEAGQGILYGYTF.

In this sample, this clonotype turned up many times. In DNA form, the CDR3 reads TGCAGTGCTAGAGGGCTTAACGCTATGAATGAGCAGTTCTTC. This encodes CSARGLNAMNEQFF. The V and J genes are TRBV20-1 and TRBJ2-1, with no clear D. Deletions cut 1 base from V and 7 bases from J, with 14 bases between. The CDR3 length is 14 residues. Per the germline V gene, CDR1 is DFQATT and CDR2 is SNEGSKA (reference sequence).

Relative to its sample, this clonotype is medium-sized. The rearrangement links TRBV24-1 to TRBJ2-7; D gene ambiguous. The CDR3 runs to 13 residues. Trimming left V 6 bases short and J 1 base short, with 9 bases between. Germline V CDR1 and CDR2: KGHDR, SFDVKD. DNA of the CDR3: TGTGCCACCAGTCGTGCTAGTTCCTACGAGCAGTACTTC. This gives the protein CATSRASSYEQYF.

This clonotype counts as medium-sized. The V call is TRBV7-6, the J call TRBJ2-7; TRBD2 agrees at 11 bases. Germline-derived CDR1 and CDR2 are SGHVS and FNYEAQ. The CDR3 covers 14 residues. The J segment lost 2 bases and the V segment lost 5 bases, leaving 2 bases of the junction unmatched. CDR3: CASSGTSGAYEQYF. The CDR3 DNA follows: TGTGCCAGCAGCGGGACTAGCGGAGCCTACGAGCAGTACTTC.

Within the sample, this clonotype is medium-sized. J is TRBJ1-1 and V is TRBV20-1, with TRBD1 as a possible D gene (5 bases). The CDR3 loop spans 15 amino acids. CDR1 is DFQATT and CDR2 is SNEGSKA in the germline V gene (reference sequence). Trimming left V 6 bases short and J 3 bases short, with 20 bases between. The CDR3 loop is CSARESGGLDTEAFF. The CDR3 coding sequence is TGCAGTGCCCGTGAGTCGGGGGGGTTGGACACTGAAGCTTTCTTT.

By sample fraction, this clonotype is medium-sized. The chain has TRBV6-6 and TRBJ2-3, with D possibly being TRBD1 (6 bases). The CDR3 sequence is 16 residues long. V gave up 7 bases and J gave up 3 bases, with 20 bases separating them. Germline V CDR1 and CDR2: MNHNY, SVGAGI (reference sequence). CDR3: CASIPRGGLVTDTQYF. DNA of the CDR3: TGTGCCAGCATTCCTCGAGGGGGTCTTGTTACAGATACGCAGTATTTT.

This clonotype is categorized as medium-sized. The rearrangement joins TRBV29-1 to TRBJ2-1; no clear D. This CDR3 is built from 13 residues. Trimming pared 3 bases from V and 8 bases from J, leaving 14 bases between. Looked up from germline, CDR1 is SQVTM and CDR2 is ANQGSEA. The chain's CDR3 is CSVDLHGRDEQFF. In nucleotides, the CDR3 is TGCAGCGTTGACTTACACGGCCGGGATGAGCAGTTCTTC.

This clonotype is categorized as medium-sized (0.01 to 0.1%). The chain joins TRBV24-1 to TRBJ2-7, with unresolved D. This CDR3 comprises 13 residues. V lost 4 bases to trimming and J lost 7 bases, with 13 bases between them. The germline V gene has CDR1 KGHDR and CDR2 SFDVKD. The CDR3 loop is CATSDSARREQYF. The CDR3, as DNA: TGTGCCACCAGTGACTCCGCCCGGAGAGAGCAGTACTTC.

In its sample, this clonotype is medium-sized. The CDR3 DNA reads as TGTGCCAGCAGTTTAGGGACTACGCTCTACGAGCAGTACTTC. This gives the protein CASSLGTTLYEQYF. The V gene is TRBV28, the J gene TRBJ2-7, with 7 bases matching TRBD2. V shed 2 bases, J shed 3 bases, and the junction held 4 bases outside the gene matches. CDR1 is MDHEN, CDR2 SYDVKM, per germline. The CDR3 length is 14 residues. Filled out from reference TRBV28 and TRBJ2-7, the complete variable domain reads DVKVTQSSRYLVKRTGEKVFLECVQDMDHENMFWYRQDPGLGLRLIYFSYDVKMKEKGDIPEGYSVSREKKERFSLILESASTNQTSMYLCASSLGTTLYEQYFGPGTRLTVT.

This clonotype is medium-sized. This chain's CDR3 is CSANSLAQTYEQYF. The CDR3 bases are TGCAGTGCTAATAGCTTAGCGCAAACCTACGAGCAGTACTTC. V is TRBV20-1 and J is TRBJ2-7, with D perhaps matching TRBD2 (5 bases). Germline V CDR1 and CDR2: DFQATT, SNEGSKA (reference sequence). Trimming took 4 bases from V and 2 from J, leaving 15 bases between them. The length of the CDR3 is 14 residues.

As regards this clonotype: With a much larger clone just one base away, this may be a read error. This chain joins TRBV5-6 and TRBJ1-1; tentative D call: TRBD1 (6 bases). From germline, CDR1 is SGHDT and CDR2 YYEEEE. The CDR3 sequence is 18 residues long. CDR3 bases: TGTGTCAGCAGCTTGAGGGGCCTAACAGGGACCAGGAACACTGAAGCTTTCTTT. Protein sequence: CVSSLRGLTGTRNTEAFF.

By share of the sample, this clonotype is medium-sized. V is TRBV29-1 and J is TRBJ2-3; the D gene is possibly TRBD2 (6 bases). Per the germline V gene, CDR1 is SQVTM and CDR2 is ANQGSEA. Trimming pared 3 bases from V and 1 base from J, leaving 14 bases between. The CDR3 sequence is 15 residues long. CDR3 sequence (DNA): TGCAGCGTTGACGACTCGGCTAGCGGCACAGATACGCAGTATTTT. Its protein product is CSVDDSASGTDTQYF.

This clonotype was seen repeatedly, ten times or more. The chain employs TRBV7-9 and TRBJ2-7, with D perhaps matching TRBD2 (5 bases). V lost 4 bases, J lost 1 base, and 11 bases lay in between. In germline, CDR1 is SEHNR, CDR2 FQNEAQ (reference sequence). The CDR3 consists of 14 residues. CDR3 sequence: CASSYSDGSYEQYF. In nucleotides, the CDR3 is TGTGCCAGCAGCTATAGCGACGGGTCCTACGAGCAGTACTTC.

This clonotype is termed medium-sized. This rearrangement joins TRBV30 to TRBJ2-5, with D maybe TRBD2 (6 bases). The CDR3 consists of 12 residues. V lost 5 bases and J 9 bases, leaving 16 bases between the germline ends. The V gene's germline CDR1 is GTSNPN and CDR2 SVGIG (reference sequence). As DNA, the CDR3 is TGTGCCTGGGGCCTTAGAGAGCGGGCCCAGTACTTC. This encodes CAWGLRERAQYF.

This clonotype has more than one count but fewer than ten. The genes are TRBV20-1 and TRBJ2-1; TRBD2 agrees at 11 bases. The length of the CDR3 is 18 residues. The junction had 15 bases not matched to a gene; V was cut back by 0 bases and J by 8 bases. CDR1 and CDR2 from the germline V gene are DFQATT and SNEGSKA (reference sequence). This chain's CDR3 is CSARDSRTSGLRADEQFF. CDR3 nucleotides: TGCAGTGCTAGAGATTCTCGGACTAGCGGGCTTCGGGCGGATGAGCAGTTCTTC.

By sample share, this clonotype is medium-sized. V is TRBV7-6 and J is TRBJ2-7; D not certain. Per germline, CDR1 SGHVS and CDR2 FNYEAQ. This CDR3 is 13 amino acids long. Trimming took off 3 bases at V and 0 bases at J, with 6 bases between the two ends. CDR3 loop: CASSFGDSYEQYF. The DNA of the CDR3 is TGTGCCAGCAGCTTTGGGGACTCCTACGAGCAGTACTTC.

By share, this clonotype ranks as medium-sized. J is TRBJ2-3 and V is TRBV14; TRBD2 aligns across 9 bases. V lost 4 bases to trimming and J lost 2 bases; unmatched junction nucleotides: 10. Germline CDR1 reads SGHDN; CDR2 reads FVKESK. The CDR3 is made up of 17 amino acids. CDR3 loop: CASSPTTTSGYTDTQYF. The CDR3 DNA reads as TGTGCCAGCAGCCCTACAACGACTAGCGGTTACACAGATACGCAGTATTTT.

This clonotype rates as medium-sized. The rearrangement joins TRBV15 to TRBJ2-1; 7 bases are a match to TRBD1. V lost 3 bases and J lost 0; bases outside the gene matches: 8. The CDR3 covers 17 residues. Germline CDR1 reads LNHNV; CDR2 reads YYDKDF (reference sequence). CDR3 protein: CATSRAGRGSSYNEQFF. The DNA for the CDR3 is TGTGCCACCAGCAGGGCTGGCAGGGGGAGCTCCTACAATGAGCAGTTCTTC.